Here is one T cell receptor beta chain with its context. Antigen unknown. Repertoires were generated with immunoSEQ multiplex PCR, while TCRdb's copy carries only in-frame clones and drops some. The sample carries 95,000 to 110,000 clones, approximately 94% recorded once. This record comes from a study of graft-versus-host responses after intestinal transplantation. The clonotype originates from a human donor who received an intestinal transplant. This sample comprised unstimulated CD8+ T cells sorted from spleen or lymph node cells, obtained before intestinal transplant.

The CDR3 protein is CASSPLSSGGTYNEQFF. The CDR3 region has the DNA TGTGCCAGCAGCCCGCTTTCTAGCGGGGGGACCTACAATGAGCAGTTCTTC. The gene calls are TRBV4-2 and TRBJ2-1, with 11 bases aligning to TRBD2. After removal of 4 bases from V and 2 bases from J, the junction contained 7 bases not matched to a gene. The germline V gene encodes CDR1 LGHNA and CDR2 YNFKEQ. This CDR3 has 17 residues.